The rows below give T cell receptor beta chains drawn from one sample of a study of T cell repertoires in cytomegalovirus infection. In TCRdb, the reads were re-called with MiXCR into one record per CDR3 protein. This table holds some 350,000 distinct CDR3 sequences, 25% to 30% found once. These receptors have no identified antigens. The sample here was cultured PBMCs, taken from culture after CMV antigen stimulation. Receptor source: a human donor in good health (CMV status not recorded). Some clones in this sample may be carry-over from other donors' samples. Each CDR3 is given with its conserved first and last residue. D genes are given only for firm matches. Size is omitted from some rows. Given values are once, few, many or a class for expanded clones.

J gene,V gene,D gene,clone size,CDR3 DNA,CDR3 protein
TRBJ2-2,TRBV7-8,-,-,TGTGCCAGCAAGAAGACCGGGACACAGAACACCGGGGAGCTGTTTTTT,CASKKTGTQNTGELFF
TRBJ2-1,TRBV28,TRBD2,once,TGTGCCAGCAGTGGACGACTAGCGGGAACTGAGGAGCAGTTCTTC,CASSGRLAGTEEQFF
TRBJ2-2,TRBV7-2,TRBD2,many,TGTGCCAGCAGCTTAAGCGGGGGGAATACCGGGGAGCTGTTTTTT,CASSLSGGNTGELFF
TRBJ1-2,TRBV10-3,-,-,TGTGCCATCAGTGAGTCCATACTCCGGGACAACTATGGCTACACCTTC,CAISESILRDNYGYTF
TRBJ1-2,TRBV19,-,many,TGTGCCAGCCGACCCTCAGGGGTTAACTATGGCTACACCTTC,CASRPSGVNYGYTF
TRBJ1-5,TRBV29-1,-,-,TGCAGCGTTGAAGGGGGATGGGGTCAGCCCCAGCATTTT,CSVEGGWGQPQHF
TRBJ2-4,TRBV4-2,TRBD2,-,TGTGCCAGCAGCTTTCGACTAGCGGGAGTATGGGGGGACATTCAGTACTTC,CASSFRLAGVWGDIQYF
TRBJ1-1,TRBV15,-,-,TGTGCCACCAGCAGAGATCGGACGGCCAGGGAAGCTTTCTTT,CATSRDRTAREAFF
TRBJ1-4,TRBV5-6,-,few,TGTGCCAGCAGCTTACGGGGTGAAGAAAAACTGTTTTTT,CASSLRGEEKLFF
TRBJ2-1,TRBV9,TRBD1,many,TGTGCCAGCAGCCCCTCGACAGGGGGTCGATCCAATGAGCAGTTCTTC,CASSPSTGGRSNEQFF
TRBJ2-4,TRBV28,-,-,TGTGCCAGCAGTTTAGGGGGAGCCAAAAACATTCAGTACTTC,CASSLGGAKNIQYF
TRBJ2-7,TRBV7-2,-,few,TGTGCCAGCAGACGACAGGCCGCCTACGAGCAGTACTTC,CASRRQAAYEQYF
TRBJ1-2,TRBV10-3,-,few,TGTGCCATCAGTGAAAGGCGGTTCGACCCGAAAGATGGCTACACCTTC,CAISERRFDPKDGYTF
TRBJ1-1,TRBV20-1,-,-,TGCAGTGCTATGTCCAGGGGAAGGAACACTGAAGCTTTCTTT,CSAMSRGRNTEAFF